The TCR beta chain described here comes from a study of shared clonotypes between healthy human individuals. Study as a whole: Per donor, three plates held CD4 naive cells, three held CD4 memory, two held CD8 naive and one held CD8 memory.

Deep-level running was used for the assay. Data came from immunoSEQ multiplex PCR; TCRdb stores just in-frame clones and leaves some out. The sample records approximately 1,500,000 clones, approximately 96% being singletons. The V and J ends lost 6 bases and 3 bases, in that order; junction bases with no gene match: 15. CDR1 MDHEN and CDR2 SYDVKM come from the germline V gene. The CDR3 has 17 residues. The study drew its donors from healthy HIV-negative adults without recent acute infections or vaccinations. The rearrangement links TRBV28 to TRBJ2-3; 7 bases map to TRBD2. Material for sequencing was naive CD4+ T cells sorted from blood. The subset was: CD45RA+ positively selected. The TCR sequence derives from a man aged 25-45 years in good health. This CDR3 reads CASSSPRGSGQTDTQYF. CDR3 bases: TGTGCCAGCAGCAGTCCGAGGGGTAGCGGGCAAACAGATACGCAGTATTTT.